This TCR beta chain was identified during a study of cytomegalovirus exposure and HLA in healthy donors. Germline lookup yields CDR1 PRHDT and CDR2 FYEKMQ (reference sequence). This CDR3 is built from 15 residues. J gave up 0 bases and V 5 bases, and 4 bases lay outside the gene matches. The PCR contained 60 Vbeta and 13 Jbeta primers. The method was immunoSEQ multiplex PCR; TCRdb's version includes in-frame clones alone and lacks a portion of them. The repertoire includes around 170,000 clones, over 70% of them detected once, and less than 4.5% sits in the top ten. This sequence was found in a man aged 50 to 59 in good health and CMV-seronegative. Sequencing was carried out using PBMCs. The V gene is TRBV13, the J gene TRBJ2-7, with TRBD2 matching 10 bases. DNA of the CDR3: TGTGCCAGCAGCCCGGGACTAGCGAACTCCTACGAGCAGTACTTC. This sequence encodes CASSPGLANSYEQYF. The variable domain in full, with the rest retrieved from reference TRBV13 and TRBJ2-7, is AAGVIQSPRHLIKEKRETATLKCYPIPRHDTVYWYQQGPGQDPQFLISFYEKMQSDKGSIPDRFSAQQFSDYHSELNMSSLELGDSALYFCASSPGLANSYEQYFGPGTRLTVT.